This T cell receptor beta chain was captured by sequencing in a study of blood T cell repertoires in COVID-19. The germline V and J ends were trimmed by 1 base and 1 base, with 21 bases remaining between them. The length of the CDR3 is 19 residues. Per germline, CDR1 MNHEY and CDR2 SVGEGT. Per the original data handling: Using reference gene primer amplification, nucleated cell counts were estimated. Libraries were prepared by immunoSEQ multiplex PCR; TCRdb keeps only in-frame clonotypes and omits some of them. V, J and clone size derive from that table, while D and trimming were established from the DNA sequence. The sample shows a few hundred thousand clones, under 85% of them seen only once.

The TCR comes from a human donor with COVID-19, enrolled during active disease. The donor label of this sample is uncertain. Sequencing was done on a sample of peripheral blood. The chain recombines TRBV6-2 or TRBV6-3 with TRBJ2-3; D is perhaps TRBD1 (5 bases). CDR3 protein: CASSYYLQDHLPGTDTQYF. CDR3 nucleotides: TGTGCCAGCAGTTACTATCTACAGGACCATCTTCCGGGCACAGATACGCAGTATTTT.